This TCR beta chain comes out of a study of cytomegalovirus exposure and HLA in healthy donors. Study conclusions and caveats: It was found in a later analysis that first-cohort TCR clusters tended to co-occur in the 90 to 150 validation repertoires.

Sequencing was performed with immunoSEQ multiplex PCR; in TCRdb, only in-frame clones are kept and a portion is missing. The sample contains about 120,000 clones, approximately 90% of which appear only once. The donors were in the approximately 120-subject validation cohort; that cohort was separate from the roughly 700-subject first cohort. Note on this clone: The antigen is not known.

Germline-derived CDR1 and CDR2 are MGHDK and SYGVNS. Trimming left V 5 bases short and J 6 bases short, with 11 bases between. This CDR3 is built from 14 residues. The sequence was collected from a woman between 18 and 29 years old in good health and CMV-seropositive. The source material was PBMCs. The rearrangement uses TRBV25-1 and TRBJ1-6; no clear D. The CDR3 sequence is CASSSGYANSPLHF. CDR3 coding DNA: TGTGCCAGCAGTTCAGGTTACGCTAATTCACCCCTCCACTTT. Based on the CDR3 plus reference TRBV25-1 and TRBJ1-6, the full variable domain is EADIYQTPRYLVIGTGKKITLECSQTMGHDKMYWYQQDPGMELHLIHYSYGVNSTEKGDLSSESTVSRIRTEHFPLTLESARPSHTSQYLCASSSGYANSPLHFGNGTRLTVT.